This T cell receptor beta chain was captured by sequencing in a study of PD-1 blockade in classical Hodgkin lymphoma. General study findings and limits: Patients who initiated nivolumab within 1 year of ASCT were excluded. It was reported that newly diagnosed patients had less baseline TCR diversity than healthy donors. Undefined causes, possibly disease activity or prior therapy, underlie the repertoire differences. A significant rise in TCR diversity was seen by C4D1 for CD4+ cells but not for CD8+ cells.

Repertoires were generated with immunoSEQ multiplex PCR, while TCRdb's copy carries only in-frame clones and drops some. The sample has under 75,000 clones; 85% to 90% are singletons. Every one of the patients relapsed after autologous stem cell transplantation (brentuximab vedotin exposure was variable). Comment on this clone: Its antigen is not known.

Source: peripheral blood mononuclear cells (PBMCs), taken before the second cycle of nivolumab. This sequence originates from a human donor with classical Hodgkin lymphoma.

CDR3 amino acids: CASSSQATGNTIYF. The CDR3 DNA reads TGTGCCAGCAGCTCTCAGGCTACGGGAAACACCATATATTTT. The rearrangement uses TRBV11-2 and TRBJ1-3; D is undetermined. The germline gives CDR1 SGHAT, CDR2 FQNNGV. CDR3 length: 14 residues. The ends were cut back, 4 bases at V and 4 bases at J, with 11 bases in the middle.